This T cell receptor beta chain originates from a study of blood T cell repertoires in COVID-19. Whole-study context: Samples came from the United States, Italy and Spain, spanning acute and convalescent COVID-19. The cDNA or gDNA used as material had been derived from T cells, B-cell-depleted T cells, or PBMCs.

Per the original data handling: How many nucleated cells were present was estimated from reference gene primer amplification. Method: immunoSEQ multiplex PCR; TCRdb's copy keeps in-frame clones and lacks some. D and trimming were read from the DNA, whereas the V and J calls and clone size are those reported in that table. The sample lists roughly 320,000 clones, 70% to 90% seen once, with roughly 1.3% in the top ten. V was shortened by 4 bases and J by 10 bases, with 13 bases between the two germline ends. CDR3 length: 13 amino acids. Per germline, CDR1 LGHNA and CDR2 YSLEER. This chain links TRBV4-3 with TRBJ2-2; possible D gene TRBD1, 5 bases. The TCR comes from a man aged 65 to 85 with acute or convalescent COVID-19. The sequenced sample was peripheral blood. CDR3 DNA sequence: TGCGCCAGCAGCCGGGGCTCTCCCGCGGAGCTGTTTTTT. It encodes CASSRGSPAELFF.